This TCR beta chain appears in the sequencing data of a study of T cells in Graves' hyperthyroidism and ophthalmopathy. General study points: Most thyroid clonotypes expanded above 0.001 were also detected in blood.

The CDR3 runs 14 residues. The J segment lost 6 bases and the V segment lost 3 bases, leaving 5 bases of the junction unmatched. The germline V gene encodes CDR1 GTSNPN and CDR2 SVGIG (reference sequence). The source material, RNA transcripts, was used to amplify TCR beta CDR3 regions. With the HTBI primer set, the TCR CDR3 went through a first round of RT-PCR. Each CDR3 protein gets one entry after TCRdb re-called the multiplex PCR reads with MiXCR. The sample includes 300,000 to 450,000 distinct CDR3 sequences, about 14% of them seen just once. This clonotype has a count of ten or more. What it binds is unknown.

Sequenced material: blood. The sequence derives from a woman in her twenties or thirties with Graves' ophthalmopathy. The chain is built from TRBV30 and TRBJ2-1; 10 bases align to TRBD2. The CDR3 reads CAWSDLAGVNEQFF. CDR3 coding DNA: TGTGCCTGGAGCGACCTAGCGGGGGTCAATGAGCAGTTCTTC.